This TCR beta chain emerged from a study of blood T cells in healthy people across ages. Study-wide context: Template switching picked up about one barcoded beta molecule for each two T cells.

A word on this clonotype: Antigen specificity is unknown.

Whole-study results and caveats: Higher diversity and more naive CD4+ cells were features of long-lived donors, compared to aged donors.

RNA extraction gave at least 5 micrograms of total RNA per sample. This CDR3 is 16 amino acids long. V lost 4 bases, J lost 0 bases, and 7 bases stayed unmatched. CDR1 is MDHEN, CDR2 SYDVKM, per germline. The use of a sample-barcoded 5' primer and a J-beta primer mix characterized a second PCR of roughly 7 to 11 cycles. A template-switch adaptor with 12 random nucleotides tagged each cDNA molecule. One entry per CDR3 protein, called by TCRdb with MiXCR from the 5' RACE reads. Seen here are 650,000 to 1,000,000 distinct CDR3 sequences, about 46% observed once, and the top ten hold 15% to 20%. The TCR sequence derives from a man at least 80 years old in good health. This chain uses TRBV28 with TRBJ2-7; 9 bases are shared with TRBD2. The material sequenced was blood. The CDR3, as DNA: TGTGCCAGCAGTTCGGCTAGCGGGACATTCTCCTACGAGCAGTACTTC. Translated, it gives CASSSASGTFSYEQYF.